A selection of T cell receptor beta chains follows, all from one sample in a study of blood T cell repertoires in COVID-19. This table comes from immunoSEQ multiplex PCR, and its TCRdb copy is limited to in-frame clones, with some not included. The sample lists over 15,000 clones, approximately 80% occurring once. The sample was peripheral blood. These receptors originate from a man between 65 and 85 years old with COVID-19, enrolled during active disease. The CDR3 runs from the conserved cysteine through the conserved F or W. A D gene is named only where the DNA matches it firmly. Not all rows give a size; the values are once, few, many and, for expanded clones, a class.

-,-,TRBJ2-1,TRBV13,TGTGCCAGCAGCTTAGTAGGCCTCGCGGGCAATGAGCAGTTCTTC,CASSLVGLAGNEQFF
-,-,TRBJ2-3,TRBV24-1,TGTGCCACCAGTGATGCCAGCGGTCCACCAGATACGCAGTATTTT,CATSDASGPPDTQYF
-,-,TRBJ2-7,TRBV6-5,TGTGCCAGCAGTTTGCAGGACACCTTCGTCTACGAGCAGTACTTC,CASSLQDTFVYEQYF
-,-,TRBJ1-2,TRBV5-4,TGTGCCAGCAGCCTGACAGGTCCGGGATATGGCTACACCTTC,CASSLTGPGYGYTF
-,medium-sized,TRBJ2-7,TRBV18,TGTGCCAGCTCACTCGGACAGAACTACGAGCAGTACTTC,CASSLGQNYEQYF
TRBD1,-,TRBJ1-2,TRBV18,TGTGCCAGCTCACCAACTATGACAGGGGGCGAAGCTGGCTACACCTTC,CASSPTMTGGEAGYTF
-,few,TRBJ2-7,TRBV5-1,TGCGCCAGCAGCCCTTACCTCCTATTGACAGACAACTCCTACGAGCAGTACTTC,CASSPYLLLTDNSYEQYF
TRBD2,-,TRBJ2-3,TRBV5-1,TGCGCCAGCAGCTTGGCCGCACTAGCGGGAGGTGCAGATACGCAGTATTTT,CASSLAALAGGADTQYF
TRBD1,-,TRBJ1-1,TRBV19,TGTGCCAGTACCCTGACAGGGATGAACACTGAAGCTTTCTTT,CASTLTGMNTEAFF
TRBD1,-,TRBJ2-5,TRBV5-1,TGCGCCAGCTCCGGACAGGGGAGTCAGACCCAGTACTTC,CASSGQGSQTQYF
-,-,TRBJ1-2,TRBV9,TGTGCCAGCAGCGTTAGGGACACCCATGATGGAGGCTACACCTTC,CASSVRDTHDGGYTF
-,once,TRBJ1-2,TRBV21-1,TGTGCCAGCAGTCAAGCGGGGGGTTTCTATGGCTACACCTTC,CASSQAGGFYGYTF